Below, 21 T cell receptor beta chains from the same sample are listed, as sequenced in a study of blood T cell repertoires in COVID-19. The repertoire was sequenced with immunoSEQ multiplex PCR; TCRdb's copy has only in-frame clones and lacks some. The sample has 650,000 to 800,000 clones, 70% to 90% seen once. Sequencing was carried out using peripheral blood. These receptor sequences come from a woman under 30 with acute or convalescent COVID-19.

This sequence joins TRBV9 and TRBJ1-4; D remains ambiguous. The CDR3 covers 16 residues. V shed 4 bases and J shed 8 bases, with 21 bases lying between them. Germline CDR1 reads SGDLS; CDR2 reads YYNGEE. Here the CDR3 reads CASSISSGIEGEKLFF. CDR3 in DNA: TGTGCCAGCAGCATCTCCTCCGGGATAGAAGGGGAAAAACTGTTTTTT.

CDR3 DNA sequence: TGTGCCAGCAGCTTAGCCCCGGGACAAATCACTGAAGCTTTCTTT. Protein product: CASSLAPGQITEAFF. The chain links TRBV11-2 to TRBJ1-1; a weak D match, TRBD1 (6 bases). The CDR3 loop spans 15 amino acids. Germline CDR1 is SGHAT and CDR2 is FQNNGV. Between the trimmed V and J ends, which lost 1 base and 4 bases, there was a span of 13 bases. The full variable domain, its missing parts supplied by reference TRBV11-2 and TRBJ1-1, is EAGVAQSPRYKIIEKRQSVAFWCNPISGHATLYWYQQILGQGPKLLIQFQNNGVVDDSQLPKDRFSAERLKGVDSTLKIQPAKLEDSAVYLCASSLAPGQITEAFFGQGTRLTVV.

The V gene is TRBV7-2, the J gene TRBJ1-1; D unclear. With 2 bases removed from V and 3 bases from J, the gap between germline ends came to 10 bases. Germline CDR1 reads SGHTA; CDR2 reads FQGNSA. The CDR3 runs 14 residues. CDR3 sequence (DNA): TGTGCCAGCAGCTTATTGAGGCTAGACACTGAAGCTTTCTTT. It encodes CASSLLRLDTEAFF.

This chain links TRBV3-1 (or the pseudogene TRBV3-2) with TRBJ1-1; D possibly corresponds to TRBD1 (5 bases). Trimming shortened V by 1 base and J by 4 bases, and 13 bases separated the two germline ends. The germline gives CDR1 LGHDT, CDR2 YNNKEL (reference sequence). CDR3 length: 15 residues. DNA for the CDR3: TGTGCCAGCAGCCAAGCTTGGAGGGACGGCACTGAAGCTTTCTTT. It codes for CASSQAWRDGTEAFF.

The CDR3 nucleotides read TGTGCCAGCAGCCCTCACAGGGACGGTGGTGGCTACACCTTC. It translates to CASSPHRDGGGYTF. The chain uses TRBV3-1 (or the pseudogene TRBV3-2) and TRBJ1-2; a weak D match, TRBD1 (6 bases). V was pared by 4 bases and J by 7 bases, with 16 bases between. CDR1 LGHDT and CDR2 YNNKEL come from the germline V gene (reference sequence). The CDR3 is 14 residues long.

The gene calls are TRBV9 and TRBJ2-2; D uncertain. The V and J ends lost 2 bases and 1 base respectively, with 3 bases between them. CDR3 length: 13 amino acids. Germline V lookup: CDR1 SGDLS, CDR2 YYNGEE. The CDR3 sequence is CASSVWNTGELFF. The CDR3 DNA is TGTGCCAGCAGCGTCTGGAACACCGGGGAGCTGTTTTTT.

The rearrangement joins TRBV30 to TRBJ2-1; tentative D call: TRBD2 (6 bases). Between the trimmed V and J ends, which lost 2 bases and 15 bases, there was a span of 17 bases. The germline CDR1 and CDR2 sequences are GTSNPN and SVGIG (reference sequence). The CDR3 has 12 amino acids. This CDR3 is CAWSPRLGWRFF. In nucleotides, the CDR3 is TGTGCCTGGAGTCCTCGACTAGGTTGGAGGTTCTTC.

The chain combines TRBV7-7 with TRBJ2-3; unclear D gene. V gave up 1 base and J gave up 2 bases, with 4 bases separating them. Germline V lookup: CDR1 SSHAT, CDR2 FNYEAQ (reference sequence). The CDR3 runs 13 residues. The CDR3 reads CASSLGPTDTQYF. The CDR3, as DNA: TGTGCCAGCAGCTTAGGGCCCACAGATACGCAGTATTTT.

The chain links TRBV6-2 or TRBV6-3 to TRBJ2-7; D gene uncertain. With 0 bases removed from V and 4 bases from J, the gap between germline ends came to 4 bases. The CDR3 covers 12 residues. The V gene's germline CDR1 is MNHEY and CDR2 SVGEGT. CDR3 sequence reads: CASSYSIYEQYF. For the CDR3, the DNA is TGTGCCAGCAGTTACTCTATATACGAGCAGTACTTC.

The sample holds one count of this clone. V is TRBV19 and J is TRBJ1-5, with 9 bases lining up with TRBD1. Germline CDR1 LNHDA, CDR2 SQIVND (reference sequence). V dropped 6 bases and J dropped 8; count of bases not matched to a gene: 5. CDR3 length equals 13 residues. CDR3 nucleotides: TGTGCCAGTAGGGGGACAGGGTGGGAGCCCCAGCATTTT. Its translation: CASRGTGWEPQHF. The full variable domain, its missing parts supplied by reference TRBV19 and TRBJ1-5, is DGGITQSPKYLFRKEGQNVTLSCEQNLNHDAMYWYRQDPGQGLRLIYYSQIVNDFQKGDIAEGYSVSREKKESFPLTVTSAQKNPTAFYLCASRGTGWEPQHFGDGTRLSIL.

The chain carries TRBV27 and TRBJ2-7; 8 bases fit TRBD2. Germline values: CDR1 MNHEY, CDR2 SMNVEV (reference sequence). The CDR3 consists of 15 residues. V shed 5 bases and J 4 bases; nucleotides not matched to a gene: 10. The CDR3: CASSLAGPGEYEQYF. CDR3 nucleotide sequence: TGTGCCAGCAGTCTAGCGGGCCCCGGGGAATACGAGCAGTACTTC.

This clone has just one count. Other DNA sequences in this sample translate to the same CDR3. The rearrangement joins TRBV7-3 to TRBJ1-1; D not certain. The germline V and J ends were trimmed by 3 bases and 2 bases, with 7 bases remaining between them. This CDR3 has 13 amino acids. Per the germline V gene, CDR1 is SGHTA and CDR2 is FQGTGA. The CDR3 region has the DNA TGTGCCAGCAGCTTGAATAGAAACACTGAAGCTTTCTTT. It encodes CASSLNRNTEAFF.

J is TRBJ1-6 and V is TRBV18, with a weak D call TRBD1 (5 bases). Trimming removed 6 bases from V and 9 bases from J, with 15 bases in between. This CDR3 region has 14 residues. From germline, CDR1 is KGHSH and CDR2 LQKENI. The CDR3 sequence: CASSGTGTSSPLHF. CDR3 nucleotide sequence: TGTGCCAGCTCTGGGACTGGAACCAGTTCACCCCTCCACTTT.

The chain employs TRBV7-9 and TRBJ1-4; the D gene is possibly TRBD1 (5 bases). The V gene's germline CDR1 is SEHNR and CDR2 FQNEAQ (reference sequence). CDR3 length equals 18 residues. V lost 1 base and J 3 bases, leaving 18 bases between the germline ends. The CDR3 nucleotides are TGTGCCAGCAGCTTAGTCCACCAAACCAGGGCCCCTAATGAAAAACTGTTTTTT. This encodes CASSLVHQTRAPNEKLFF.

The chain combines TRBV18 with TRBJ1-2; perhaps TRBD1 as D (6 bases). CDR3 length: 14 residues. With 3 bases removed from V and 1 base from J, the gap between germline ends came to 9 bases. Germline CDR1 KGHSH, CDR2 LQKENI. CDR3 nucleotide sequence: TGTGCCAGCTCACCCTCACAGGGTAACTATGGCTACACCTTC. Amino acids: CASSPSQGNYGYTF.

The rearrangement links TRBV2 to TRBJ2-3; 7 bases align to TRBD1. Per the germline V gene, CDR1 is SNHLY and CDR2 is FYNNEI. This CDR3 is built from 15 residues. V dropped 4 bases and J dropped 0; count of bases not matched to a gene: 4. CDR3 nucleotide sequence: TGTGCCAGCAGTGTAGAGGGGGCGAGCACAGATACGCAGTATTTT. Protein: CASSVEGASTDTQYF. Based on the CDR3 plus reference TRBV2 and TRBJ2-3, the full variable domain is EPEVTQTPSHQVTQMGQEVILRCVPISNHLYFYWYRQILGQKVEFLVSFYNNEISEKSEIFDDQFSVERPDGSNFTLKIRSTKLEDSAMYFCASSVEGASTDTQYFGPGTRLTVL.

The V gene is TRBV6-5, the J gene TRBJ1-2; D remains ambiguous. The V gene lost 6 bases and the J gene lost 6 bases, with 14 bases spanning the gap. The germline V gene encodes CDR1 MNHEY and CDR2 SVGAGI. The CDR3 loop spans 13 amino acids. The CDR3 loop is CASSATLADGYTF. CDR3 nucleotide sequence: TGTGCCAGCAGCGCAACGTTGGCCGATGGCTACACCTTC.

The CDR3 bases are TGTGCCAGCAGTGAAGCGCTTCAGAGACGACAGGTCGGTAACTATGGCTACACCTTC. Translated, it gives CASSEALQRRQVGNYGYTF. V is TRBV6-1 and J is TRBJ1-2, with D perhaps TRBD1 (6 bases). The V gene's germline CDR1 is MNHNS and CDR2 SASEGT. V lost 0 bases to trimming and J lost 1 base, with 21 bases between them. The CDR3 spans 19 residues.

The chain combines TRBV7-9 with TRBJ2-7; TRBD1 matches at 7 bases. V shed 5 bases and J 0 bases; nucleotides not matched to a gene: 7. CDR1 SEHNR and CDR2 FQNEAQ come from the germline V gene (reference sequence). The CDR3 has 15 residues. CDR3 coding DNA: TGTGCCAGCAGCCTCGCGACAGGGTTCTCCTACGAGCAGTACTTC. It is translated as CASSLATGFSYEQYF.

The chain has TRBV7-8 and TRBJ2-2; 14 bases line up with TRBD2. The CDR3 runs to 16 residues. CDR1 SGHVS and CDR2 FQNEAQ come from the germline V gene. Unmatched junction bases numbered 0, after V lost 0 bases and J lost 6 bases. The CDR3 nucleotides read TGTGCCAGCAGCTTAGCGGGACTAGCGGGGGCCGGGGAGCTGTTTTTT. Translating gives CASSLAGLAGAGELFF.

CDR3: CASSLNRRGRQPQHF. CDR3 in DNA: TGTGCCAGCAGCTTGAATAGGAGGGGGCGGCAGCCCCAGCATTTT. The V call is TRBV5-6, the J call TRBJ1-5, with 7 bases identical to TRBD1. CDR1 is SGHDT and CDR2 is YYEEEE in the germline V gene. The CDR3 runs to 15 residues. V was pared by 1 base and J by 7 bases, with 8 bases of the junction left unmatched.